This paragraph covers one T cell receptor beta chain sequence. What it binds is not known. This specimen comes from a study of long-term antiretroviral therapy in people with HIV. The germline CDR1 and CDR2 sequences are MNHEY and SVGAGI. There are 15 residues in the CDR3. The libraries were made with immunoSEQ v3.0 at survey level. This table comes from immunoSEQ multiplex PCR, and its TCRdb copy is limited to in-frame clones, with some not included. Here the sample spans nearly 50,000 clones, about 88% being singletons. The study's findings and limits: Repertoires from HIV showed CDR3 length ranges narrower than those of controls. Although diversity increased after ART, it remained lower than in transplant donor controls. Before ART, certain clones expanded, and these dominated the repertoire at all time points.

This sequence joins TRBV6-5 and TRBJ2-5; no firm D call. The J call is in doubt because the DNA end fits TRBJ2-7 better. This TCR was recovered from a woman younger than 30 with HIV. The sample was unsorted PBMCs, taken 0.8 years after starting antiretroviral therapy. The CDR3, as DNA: TGTGCCAGCAGTTACTCACTGGGAACGGCGAACGAGCAGTACTTC. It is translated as CASSYSLGTANEQYF.